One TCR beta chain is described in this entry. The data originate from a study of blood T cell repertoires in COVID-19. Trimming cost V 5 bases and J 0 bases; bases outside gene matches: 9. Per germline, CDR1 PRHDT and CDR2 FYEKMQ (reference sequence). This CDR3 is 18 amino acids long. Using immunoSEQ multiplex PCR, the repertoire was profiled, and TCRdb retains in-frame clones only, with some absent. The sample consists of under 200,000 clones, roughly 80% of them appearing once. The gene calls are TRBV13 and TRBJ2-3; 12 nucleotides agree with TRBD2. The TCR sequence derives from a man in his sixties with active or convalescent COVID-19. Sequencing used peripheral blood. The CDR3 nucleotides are TGTGCCAGCAGCATTTACTTCGGGACTAGCGGGAGCACAGATACGCAGTATTTT. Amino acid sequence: CASSIYFGTSGSTDTQYF. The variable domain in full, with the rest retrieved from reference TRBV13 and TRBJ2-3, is AAGVIQSPRHLIKEKRETATLKCYPIPRHDTVYWYQQGPGQDPQFLISFYEKMQSDKGSIPDRFSAQQFSDYHSELNMSSLELGDSALYFCASSIYFGTSGSTDTQYFGPGTRLTVL.